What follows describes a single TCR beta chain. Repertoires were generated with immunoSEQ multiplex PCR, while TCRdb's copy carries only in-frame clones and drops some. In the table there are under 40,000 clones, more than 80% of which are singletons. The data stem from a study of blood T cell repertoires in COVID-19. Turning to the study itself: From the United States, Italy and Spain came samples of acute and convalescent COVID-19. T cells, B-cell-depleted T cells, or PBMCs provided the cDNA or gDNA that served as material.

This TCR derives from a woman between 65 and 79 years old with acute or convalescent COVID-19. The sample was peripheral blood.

The CDR3: CASSFQISSYNEQFF. DNA of the CDR3: TGTGCCAGCAGCTTTCAGATAAGCTCCTACAATGAGCAGTTCTTC. The chain recombines TRBV11-2 with TRBJ2-1; D ambiguous. V was pared by 3 bases and J by 0 bases, with 9 bases between. The CDR3 runs 15 residues. The germline V gene has CDR1 SGHAT and CDR2 FQNNGV.